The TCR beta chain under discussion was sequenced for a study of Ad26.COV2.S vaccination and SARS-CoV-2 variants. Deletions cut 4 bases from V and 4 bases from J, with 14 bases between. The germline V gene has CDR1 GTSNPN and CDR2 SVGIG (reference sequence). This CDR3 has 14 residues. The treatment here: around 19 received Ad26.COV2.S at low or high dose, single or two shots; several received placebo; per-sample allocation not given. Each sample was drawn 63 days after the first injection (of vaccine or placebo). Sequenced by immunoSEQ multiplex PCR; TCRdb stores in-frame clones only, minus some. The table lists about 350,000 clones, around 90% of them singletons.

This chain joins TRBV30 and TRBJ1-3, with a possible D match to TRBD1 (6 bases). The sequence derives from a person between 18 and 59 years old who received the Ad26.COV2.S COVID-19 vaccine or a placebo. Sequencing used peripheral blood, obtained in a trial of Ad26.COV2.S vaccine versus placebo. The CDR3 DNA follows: TGTGCCTGGATGGGGACATCCGTAGGAAACACCATATATTTT. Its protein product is CAWMGTSVGNTIYF. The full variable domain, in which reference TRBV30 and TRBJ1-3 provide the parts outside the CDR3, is SQTIHQWPATLVQPVGSPLSLECTVEGTSNPNLYWYRQAAGRGLQLLFYSVGIGQISSEVPQNLSASRPQDRQFILSSKKLLLSDSGFYLCAWMGTSVGNTIYFGEGSWLTVV.